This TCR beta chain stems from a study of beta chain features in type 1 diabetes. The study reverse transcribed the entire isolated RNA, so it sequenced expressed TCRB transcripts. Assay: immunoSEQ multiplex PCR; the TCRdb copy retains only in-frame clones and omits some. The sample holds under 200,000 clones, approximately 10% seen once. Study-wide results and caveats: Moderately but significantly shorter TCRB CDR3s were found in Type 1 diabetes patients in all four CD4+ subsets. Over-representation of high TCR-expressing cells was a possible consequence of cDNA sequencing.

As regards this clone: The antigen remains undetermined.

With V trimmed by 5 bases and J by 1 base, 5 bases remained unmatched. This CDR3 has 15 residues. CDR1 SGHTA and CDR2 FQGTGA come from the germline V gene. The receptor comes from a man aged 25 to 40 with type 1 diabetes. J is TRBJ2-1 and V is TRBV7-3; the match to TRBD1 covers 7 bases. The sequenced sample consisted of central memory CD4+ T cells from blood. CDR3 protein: CASSLRQGSYNEQFF. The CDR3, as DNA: TGTGCCAGCAGCCTCCGACAGGGTTCCTACAATGAGCAGTTCTTC.